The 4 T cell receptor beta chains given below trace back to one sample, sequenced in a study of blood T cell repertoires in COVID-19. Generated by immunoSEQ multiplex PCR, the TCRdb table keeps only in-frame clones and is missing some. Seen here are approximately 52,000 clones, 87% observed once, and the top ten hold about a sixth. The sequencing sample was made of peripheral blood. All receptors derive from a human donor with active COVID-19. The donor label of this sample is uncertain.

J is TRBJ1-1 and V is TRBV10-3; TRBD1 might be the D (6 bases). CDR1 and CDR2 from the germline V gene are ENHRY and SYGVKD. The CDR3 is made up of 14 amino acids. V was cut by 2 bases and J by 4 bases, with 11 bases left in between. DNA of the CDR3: TGTGCCATCAGTGAGGGACAGCGAGTCACTGAAGCTTTCTTT. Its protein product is CAISEGQRVTEAFF.

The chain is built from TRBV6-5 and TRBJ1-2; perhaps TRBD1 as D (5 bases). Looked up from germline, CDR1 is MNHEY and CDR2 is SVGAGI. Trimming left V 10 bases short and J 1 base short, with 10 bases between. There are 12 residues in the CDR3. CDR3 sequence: CATRTSNYGYTF. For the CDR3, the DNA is TGTGCCACTAGGACAAGTAACTATGGCTACACCTTC.

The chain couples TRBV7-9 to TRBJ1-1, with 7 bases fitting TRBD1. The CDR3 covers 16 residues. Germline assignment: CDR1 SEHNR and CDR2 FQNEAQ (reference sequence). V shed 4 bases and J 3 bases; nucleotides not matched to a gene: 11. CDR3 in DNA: TGTGCCAGCAGCTCGACAGGGTTGGGGACTGACACTGAAGCTTTCTTT. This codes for CASSSTGLGTDTEAFF. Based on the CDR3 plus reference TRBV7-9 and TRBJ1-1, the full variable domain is DTGVSQNPRHKITKRGQNVTFRCDPISEHNRLYWYRQTLGQGPEFLTYFQNEAQLEKSRLLSDRFSAERPKGSFSTLEIQRTEQGDSAMYLCASSSTGLGTDTEAFFGQGTRLTVV.

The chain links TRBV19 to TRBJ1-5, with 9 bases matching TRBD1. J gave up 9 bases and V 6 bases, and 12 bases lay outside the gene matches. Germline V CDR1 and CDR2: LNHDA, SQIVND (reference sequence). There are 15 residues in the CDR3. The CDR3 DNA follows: TGTGCCAGTAGCCCTCTTGGACAGGGGAGTTGGCCCCAGCATTTT. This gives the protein CASSPLGQGSWPQHF.